The 23 T cell receptor beta chains given below trace back to one sample, sequenced in a study of T cells after yellow fever vaccination. MiXCR, run by TCRdb on the 5' RACE reads, gives a single entry per CDR3 protein. The sample contains 300,000 or so distinct CDR3 sequences, 8% to 9.5% of which appear only once. Sequences were derived from PBMCs, sampled 45 days after the first yellow fever vaccination. All receptors come from a man between 18 and 29 years old who received the YFV17D yellow fever vaccine.

This clonotype was seen more than once but under ten times. This chain connects TRBV27 to TRBJ1-6; the D gene is possibly TRBD1 (5 bases). Between the trimmed V and J ends, which lost 0 bases and 9 bases, there was a span of 15 bases. The germline V gene has CDR1 MNHEY and CDR2 SMNVEV (reference sequence). This CDR3 contains 16 residues. CDR3: CASSLSTRGVSSPLHF. The DNA for the CDR3 is TGTGCCAGCAGTTTATCGACCCGAGGGGTGAGTTCACCCCTCCACTTT.

This clonotype was picked up many times. The CDR3 protein is CASGDRNSPLHF. CDR3 DNA: TGTGCCAGCGGGGATCGGAATTCACCCCTCCACTTT. The genes are TRBV7-2 and TRBJ1-6; D is ambiguous. The length of the CDR3 is 12 residues. Germline lookup yields CDR1 SGHTA and CDR2 FQGNSA. The V gene lost 8 bases and the J gene lost 7 bases, with 9 bases spanning the gap.

The genes are TRBV12-3 or TRBV12-4 and TRBJ1-2; D is perhaps TRBD1 (6 bases). This CDR3 comprises 13 residues. Between the trimmed V and J ends, which lost 6 bases and 6 bases, there was a span of 14 bases. CDR3 DNA sequence: TGTGCCAGCAGGGTACAGGGAGGTGATGGCTACACCTTC. This gives the protein CASRVQGGDGYTF.

J is TRBJ1-5 and V is TRBV11-2; D ambiguous. Germline CDR1 and CDR2: SGHAT and FQNNGV. V lost 7 bases to trimming and J lost 2 bases, with 15 bases between them. The CDR3 is 15 amino acids. CDR3 sequence (DNA): TGTGCCAGCATTAACTCGGGCCTGGGCAATCAGCCCCAGCATTTT. It specifies CASINSGLGNQPQHF.

This clonotype was detected only a few times. The rearrangement links TRBV7-2 to TRBJ2-1; D might be TRBD1 (6 bases). Germline lookup yields CDR1 SGHTA and CDR2 FQGNSA. The CDR3 is 14 amino acids. V shed 1 base and J shed 7 bases, with 11 bases lying between them. The CDR3 protein is CASSLVQGENEQFF. The CDR3 DNA sequence: TGTGCCAGCAGCTTAGTACAGGGAGAGAATGAGCAGTTCTTC.

V gene TRBV10-3 combines with J gene TRBJ1-1; TRBD1 matches 7 bases. Per germline, CDR1 ENHRY and CDR2 SYGVKD. The CDR3 runs 14 residues. Trimming took 3 bases from V and 2 from J; bases not matched to a gene: 3. CDR3 in DNA: TGTGCCATCAGTGATGACAGGGACAACACTGAAGCTTTCTTT. This translates into CAISDDRDNTEAFF.

In this sample, this clonotype turned up a few times. CDR3 protein: CSATPWDRGEAGELFF. The CDR3, as DNA: TGCAGTGCAACGCCGTGGGACAGGGGTGAGGCCGGGGAGCTGTTTTTT. The J gene is TRBJ2-2, the V gene TRBV20-1; 10 bases are shared with TRBD1. Trimming took 6 bases from V and 6 from J; bases not matched to a gene: 13. This CDR3 is built from 16 residues. The germline V gene encodes CDR1 DFQATT and CDR2 SNEGSKA (reference sequence).

This clonotype was observed a handful of times. The V call is TRBV30, the J call TRBJ1-2, with D hard to call. CDR1 is GTSNPN and CDR2 is SVGIG in the germline V gene (reference sequence). CDR3 length: 12 residues. V lost 0 bases and J 6 bases, leaving 8 bases between the germline ends. CDR3 region: CAWSVLGDGYTF. In DNA form, the CDR3 reads TGTGCCTGGAGTGTACTTGGGGATGGCTACACCTTC.

This clonotype was recorded at least ten times. This chain joins TRBV7-2 and TRBJ2-2; D is perhaps TRBD2 (6 bases). The CDR3 contains 16 residues. Germline lookup yields CDR1 SGHTA and CDR2 FQGNSA. Trimming pared 5 bases from V and 2 bases from J, leaving 15 bases between. DNA of the CDR3: TGTGCCAGCAGCCCCAGACCAGCGGGTAACACCGGGGAGCTGTTTTTT. It specifies CASSPRPAGNTGELFF. Combining the CDR3 with reference TRBV7-2 and TRBJ2-2 gives the whole variable domain GAGVSQSPSNKVTEKGKDVELRCDPISGHTALYWYRQSLGQGLEFLIYFQGNSAPDKSGLPSDRFSAERTGGSVSTLTIQRTQQEDSAVYLCASSPRPAGNTGELFFGEGSRLTVL.

The chain is built from TRBV5-1 and TRBJ1-6; no clear D gene. Per the germline V gene, CDR1 is SGHRS and CDR2 is YFSETQ. The germline V and J ends were trimmed by 0 bases and 6 bases, with 13 bases remaining between them. This CDR3 is 16 amino acids long. The CDR3 here is CASSLVPRGPNSPLHF. The CDR3, as DNA: TGCGCCAGCAGCTTGGTCCCGAGAGGACCTAATTCACCCCTCCACTTT.

The chain links TRBV4-1 to TRBJ1-6; D is uncertain. The V and J ends lost 5 bases and 10 bases respectively, with 21 bases between them. Germline V gives CDR1 MGHRA, CDR2 YSYEKL. CDR3 size: 16 residues. CDR3 nucleotide sequence: TGCGCCAGCAGCTCACGCACGGTGGTCGATAGCTCACCCCTCCACTTT. Its protein product is CASSSRTVVDSSPLHF.

This clonotype was seen repeatedly, ten times or more. V gene TRBV12-3 or TRBV12-4 combines with J gene TRBJ1-6; D call uncertain. V was pared by 2 bases and J by 13 bases, with 9 bases between. The CDR3 loop spans 12 amino acids. Here the CDR3 DNA reads TGTGCCAGCAGTTTAAGGTTTAGTCCCCTCCACTTT. Translation gives CASSLRFSPLHF.

This clonotype was detected a few times. The chain has TRBV4-3 and TRBJ2-1; no definite D call. V gave up 0 bases and J gave up 0 bases, with 9 bases separating them. Germline loops: CDR1 LGHNA, CDR2 YSLEER. The CDR3 runs 16 residues. The CDR3: CASSQEPRPSYNEQFF. The CDR3, as DNA: TGCGCCAGCAGCCAAGAGCCGCGGCCCTCCTACAATGAGCAGTTCTTC.

This clonotype occurred a few times. A single base separates this from a much larger clone, so it may be a read error. V gene TRBV5-4 combines with J gene TRBJ2-3; D tentatively reads TRBD1 or TRBD2 (5 bases each). This CDR3 region has 14 residues. Trimming removed 0 bases at V and 2 bases at J, with 7 bases between. CDR1 and CDR2 (germline): SGHNT, YYREEE (reference sequence). This chain's CDR3 is CASSLEGTTDTQYF. As DNA, the CDR3 is TGTGCCAGCAGCTTGGAGGGGACCACAGATACGCAGTATTTT.

The rearrangement links TRBV5-1 to TRBJ2-7; D call uncertain. The ends were cut back, 2 bases at V and 5 bases at J, with 14 bases in the middle. CDR1 is SGHRS, CDR2 YFSETQ, per germline. The CDR3 covers 14 residues. Here the CDR3 DNA reads TGCGCCAGCAGCTTATCCTGGCTTACCCACGAGCAGTACTTC. It translates to CASSLSWLTHEQYF. Using reference TRBV5-1 and TRBJ2-7 for the parts outside the CDR3, the full variable domain is KAGVTQTPRYLIKTRGQQVTLSCSPISGHRSVSWYQQTPGQGLQFLFEYFSETQRNKGNFPGRFSGRQFSNSRSEMNVSTLELGDSALYLCASSLSWLTHEQYFGPGTRLTVT.

This clonotype has ten or more counts. The J gene is TRBJ2-1, the V gene TRBV9, with 8 bases identical to TRBD1. CDR3 length: 15 residues. The trim removed 4 bases at V and 9 bases at J, leaving 12 bases unmatched. CDR1 is SGDLS and CDR2 is YYNGEE in the germline V gene. The CDR3: CASSLRRTGTGEQFF. CDR3 DNA: TGTGCCAGCAGCCTCCGGAGGACAGGGACTGGTGAGCAGTTCTTC.

This clonotype was observed at least ten times. The chain carries TRBV5-1 and TRBJ1-1; 9 bases agree with TRBD1. The junction had 4 bases not matched to a gene; V was cut back by 3 bases and J by 1 base. The CDR3 loop spans 15 amino acids. The germline V gene encodes CDR1 SGHRS and CDR2 YFSETQ. CDR3 sequence reads: CASSSGQGSNTEAFF. In nucleotides, the CDR3 is TGCGCCAGCAGCTCGGGACAGGGATCGAACACTGAAGCTTTCTTT.

The V and J genes are TRBV5-1 and TRBJ2-1, with 12 bases aligning to TRBD2. V shed 0 bases and J 7 bases; nucleotides not matched to a gene: 5. The CDR3 is made up of 16 amino acids. Looked up from germline, CDR1 is SGHRS and CDR2 is YFSETQ. CDR3: CASSLAVTSGGNEQFF. DNA for the CDR3: TGCGCCAGCAGCTTGGCTGTGACTAGCGGGGGTAATGAGCAGTTCTTC.

There are a few counts of this clonotype. The chain carries TRBV6-2 or TRBV6-3 and TRBJ1-2; D is unclear. CDR1 MNHEY and CDR2 SVGEGT come from the germline V gene. This CDR3 contains 12 residues. The germline V and J ends were trimmed by 3 bases and 8 bases, with 10 bases remaining between them. The chain's CDR3 is CASSYSEKGYTF. DNA for the CDR3: TGTGCCAGCAGTTATTCCGAGAAAGGCTACACCTTC.

The rearrangement links TRBV10-3 to TRBJ1-5, with D unclear. CDR3 length equals 12 residues. Trimming shortened V by 6 bases and J by 2 bases, and 5 bases separated the two germline ends. Germline CDR1 reads ENHRY; CDR2 reads SYGVKD. This CDR3 is CAIRVGNQPQHF. For the CDR3, the DNA is TGTGCCATCAGGGTAGGCAATCAGCCCCAGCATTTT.

The V and J genes are TRBV21-1 and TRBJ1-4; the table's D gene call, TRBD1, was not cross checked with the DNA. TRBV21-1 is described as a pseudogene. This CDR3 spans 15 amino acids. CDR3: CASSNLTGSNEKLFF. CDR3 nucleotide sequence: TGTGCCAGCAGCAATCTGACAGGGTCAAATGAAAAACTGTTTTTT.

This clonotype was seen a few times. The chain carries TRBV7-2 and TRBJ2-7; 11 positions match TRBD1. The length of the CDR3 is 16 residues. Germline trimming cut 5 bases from V and 7 bases from J; bases unmatched to any gene: 13. Germline V gene sequence: CDR1 SGHTA, CDR2 FQGNSA. CDR3 DNA: TGTGCCAGCAGCGCGAGTCCCGGGACAGGGGGGTTAGAGCAGTACTTC. This translates into CASSASPGTGGLEQYF.

Ten or more counts support this clonotype. The chain has TRBV29-1 and TRBJ2-1; 10 bases line up with TRBD2. V dropped 6 bases and J dropped 4; count of bases not matched to a gene: 3. This CDR3 is 13 amino acids long. In germline, CDR1 is SQVTM, CDR2 ANQGSEA. CDR3 protein: CSVSSGGYNEQFF. The CDR3 DNA reads TGCAGCGTCTCTAGCGGGGGTTACAATGAGCAGTTCTTC.